This entry describes one TCR beta chain. What it binds is unknown. This record belongs to a study of cytomegalovirus exposure and HLA in healthy donors. Donors were ostensibly healthy at sampling, although undocumented immune exposures were probable. General study points: V segments that were indistinguishable, TRBV6-2 and TRBV6-3 among them, were omitted from analysis.

This CDR3 has 14 residues. Per germline, CDR1 SGHTA and CDR2 FQGNSA. V was cut by 2 bases and J by 1 base, with 6 bases left in between. Both 60 Vbeta primers and 13 Jbeta primers went into the PCR. Sequencing was performed with immunoSEQ multiplex PCR; in TCRdb, only in-frame clones are kept and a portion is missing. This table holds around 200,000 clones, about 81% found once. This TCR came from a man in his forties in good health and CMV-seropositive. This sequence joins TRBV7-2 and TRBJ1-5; D perhaps matches TRBD1 (6 bases). Specimen: PBMCs. The CDR3 loop is CASSLRGSNQPQHF. CDR3 DNA sequence: TGTGCCAGCAGCTTAAGGGGGAGCAATCAGCCCCAGCATTTT.